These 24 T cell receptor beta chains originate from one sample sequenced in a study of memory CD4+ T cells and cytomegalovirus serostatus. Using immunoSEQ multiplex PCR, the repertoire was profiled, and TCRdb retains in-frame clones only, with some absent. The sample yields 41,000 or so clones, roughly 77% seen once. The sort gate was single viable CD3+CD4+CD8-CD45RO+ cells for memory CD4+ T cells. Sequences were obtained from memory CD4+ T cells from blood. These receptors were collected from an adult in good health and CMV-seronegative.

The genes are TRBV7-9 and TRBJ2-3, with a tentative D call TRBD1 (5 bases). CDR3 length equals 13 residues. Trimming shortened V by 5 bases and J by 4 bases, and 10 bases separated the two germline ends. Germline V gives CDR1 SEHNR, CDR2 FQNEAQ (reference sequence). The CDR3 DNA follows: TGTGCCAGCAGCCCTAAGGGGCCAGATACGCAGTATTTT. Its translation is CASSPKGPDTQYF.

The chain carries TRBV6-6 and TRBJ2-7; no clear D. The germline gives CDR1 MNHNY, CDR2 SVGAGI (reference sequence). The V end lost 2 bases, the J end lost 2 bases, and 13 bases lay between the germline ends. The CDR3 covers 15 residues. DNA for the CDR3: TGTGCCAGCAGTTACGTCCAAAAAAACACCTACGAGCAGTACTTC. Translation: CASSYVQKNTYEQYF.

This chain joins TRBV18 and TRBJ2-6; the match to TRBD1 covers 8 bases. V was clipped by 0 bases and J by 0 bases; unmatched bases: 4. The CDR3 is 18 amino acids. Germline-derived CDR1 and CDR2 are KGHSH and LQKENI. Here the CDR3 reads CASSPPNRGYSGANVLTF. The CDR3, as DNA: TGTGCCAGCTCACCACCGAACAGGGGGTACTCTGGGGCCAACGTCCTGACTTTC.

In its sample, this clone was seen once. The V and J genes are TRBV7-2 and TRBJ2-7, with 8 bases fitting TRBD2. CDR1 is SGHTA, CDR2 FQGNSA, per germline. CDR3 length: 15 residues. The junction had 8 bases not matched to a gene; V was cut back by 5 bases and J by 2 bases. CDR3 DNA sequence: TGTGCCAGCAGCCCGGCGGGGGGCCCGGCCTACGAGCAGTACTTC. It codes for CASSPAGGPAYEQYF.

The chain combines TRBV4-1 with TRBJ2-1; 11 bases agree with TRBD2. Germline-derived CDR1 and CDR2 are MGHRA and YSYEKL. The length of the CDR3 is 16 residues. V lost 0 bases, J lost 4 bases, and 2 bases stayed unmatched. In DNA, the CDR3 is TGCGCCAGCAGCCAAGAGTCTAGCGGGGGGTACAATGAGCAGTTCTTC. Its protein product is CASSQESSGGYNEQFF.

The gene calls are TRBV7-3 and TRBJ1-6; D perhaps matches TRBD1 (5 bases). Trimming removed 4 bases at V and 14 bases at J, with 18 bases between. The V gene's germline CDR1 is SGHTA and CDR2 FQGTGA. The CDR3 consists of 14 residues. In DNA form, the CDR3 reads TGTGCCAGCAGCTCGGGACCCGGCCACAAGGCCCTCCACTTT. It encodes CASSSGPGHKALHF.

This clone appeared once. The CDR3 reads CAWSRDRADTGELFF. DNA of the CDR3: TGTGCCTGGAGCAGAGACAGGGCGGACACCGGGGAGCTGTTTTTT. The chain joins TRBV30 to TRBJ2-2; 7 bases are shared with TRBD1. CDR3 length equals 15 residues. CDR1 is GTSNPN and CDR2 is SVGIG in the germline V gene (reference sequence). After removal of 3 bases from V and 3 bases from J, the junction contained 7 bases not matched to a gene. Drawing the rest from reference TRBV30 and TRBJ2-2, the complete variable domain is SQTIHQWPATLVQPVGSPLSLECTVEGTSNPNLYWYRQAAGRGLQLLFYSVGIGQISSEVPQNLSASRPQDRQFILSSKKLLLSDSGFYLCAWSRDRADTGELFFGEGSRLTVL.

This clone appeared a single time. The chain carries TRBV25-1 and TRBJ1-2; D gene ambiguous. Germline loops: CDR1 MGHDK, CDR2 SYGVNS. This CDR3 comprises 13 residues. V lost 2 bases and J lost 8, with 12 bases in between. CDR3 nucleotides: TGTGCCAGCAGTGAAAGTCAACGATGGGGCTACACCTTC. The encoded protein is CASSESQRWGYTF.

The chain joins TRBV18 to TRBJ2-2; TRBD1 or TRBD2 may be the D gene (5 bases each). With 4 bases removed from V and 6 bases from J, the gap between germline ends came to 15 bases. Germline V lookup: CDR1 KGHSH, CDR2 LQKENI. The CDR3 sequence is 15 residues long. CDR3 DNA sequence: TGTGCCAGCTCACAAGGGACCCTCGTCCCCGGGGAGCTGTTTTTT. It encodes CASSQGTLVPGELFF.

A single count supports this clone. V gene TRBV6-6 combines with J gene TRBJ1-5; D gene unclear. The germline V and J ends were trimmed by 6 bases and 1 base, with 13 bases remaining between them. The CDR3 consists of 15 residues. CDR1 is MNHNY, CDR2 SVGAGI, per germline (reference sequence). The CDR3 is CASSPEVRSNQPQHF. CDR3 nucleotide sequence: TGTGCCAGCAGCCCGGAGGTAAGGAGCAATCAGCCCCAGCATTTT.

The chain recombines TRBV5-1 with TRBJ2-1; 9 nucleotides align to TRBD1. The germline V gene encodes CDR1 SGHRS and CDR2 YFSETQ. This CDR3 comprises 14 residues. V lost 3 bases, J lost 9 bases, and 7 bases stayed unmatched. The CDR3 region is CASSWDRALGEQFF. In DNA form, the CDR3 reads TGCGCCAGCAGCTGGGACAGGGCTTTGGGTGAGCAGTTCTTC.

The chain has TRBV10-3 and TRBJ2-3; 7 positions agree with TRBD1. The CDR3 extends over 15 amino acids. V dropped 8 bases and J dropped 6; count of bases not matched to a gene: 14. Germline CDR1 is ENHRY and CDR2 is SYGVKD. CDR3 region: CAIRKGAYPGDTQYF. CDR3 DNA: TGTGCCATCCGGAAGGGGGCCTACCCGGGGGATACGCAGTATTTT.

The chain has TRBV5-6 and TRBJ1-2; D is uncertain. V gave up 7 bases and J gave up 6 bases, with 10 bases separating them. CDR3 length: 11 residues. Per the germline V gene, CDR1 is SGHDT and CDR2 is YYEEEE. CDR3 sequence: CASWGGDGYTF. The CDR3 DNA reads TGTGCCAGCTGGGGTGGCGATGGCTACACCTTC.

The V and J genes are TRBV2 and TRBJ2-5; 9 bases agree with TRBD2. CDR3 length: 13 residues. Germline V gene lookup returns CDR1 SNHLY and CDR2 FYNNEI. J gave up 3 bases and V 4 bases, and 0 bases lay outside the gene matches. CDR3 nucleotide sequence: TGTGCCAGCAGTGCTAGCGGGGAAGAGACCCAGTACTTC. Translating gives CASSASGEETQYF.

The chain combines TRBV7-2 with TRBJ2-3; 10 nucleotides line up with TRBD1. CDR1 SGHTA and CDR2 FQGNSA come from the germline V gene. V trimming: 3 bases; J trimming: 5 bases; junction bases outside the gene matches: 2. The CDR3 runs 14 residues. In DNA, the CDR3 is TGTGCCAGCAGCTTGGACAGGGGGGGAGATACGCAGTATTTT. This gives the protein CASSLDRGGDTQYF.

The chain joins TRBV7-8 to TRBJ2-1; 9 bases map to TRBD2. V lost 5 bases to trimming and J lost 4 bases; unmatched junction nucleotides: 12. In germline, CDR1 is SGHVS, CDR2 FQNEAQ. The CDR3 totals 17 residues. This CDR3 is CASSPRRAGGLYNEQFF. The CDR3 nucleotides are TGTGCCAGCAGCCCCAGACGAGCGGGGGGATTATACAATGAGCAGTTCTTC.

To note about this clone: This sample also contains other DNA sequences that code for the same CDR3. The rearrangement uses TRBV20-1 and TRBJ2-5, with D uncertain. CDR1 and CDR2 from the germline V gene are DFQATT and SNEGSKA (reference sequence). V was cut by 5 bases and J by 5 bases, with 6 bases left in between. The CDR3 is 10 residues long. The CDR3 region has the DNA TGCAGTGCTCAAGAGGAGACCCAGTACTTC. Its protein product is CSAQEETQYF.

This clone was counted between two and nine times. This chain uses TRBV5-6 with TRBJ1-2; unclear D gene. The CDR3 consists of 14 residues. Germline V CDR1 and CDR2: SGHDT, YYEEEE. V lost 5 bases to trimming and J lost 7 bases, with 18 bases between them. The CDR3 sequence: CASRPLEQYGGYTF. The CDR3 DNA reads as TGTGCCAGCAGGCCTTTGGAACAGTATGGTGGCTACACCTTC.

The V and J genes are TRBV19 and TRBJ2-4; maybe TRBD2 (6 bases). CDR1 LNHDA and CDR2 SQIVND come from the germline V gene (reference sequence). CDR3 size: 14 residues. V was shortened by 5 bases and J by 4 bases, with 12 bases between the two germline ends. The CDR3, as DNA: TGTGCCAGTAGTCAACCGGGGGAAAAAAACATTCAGTACTTC. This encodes CASSQPGEKNIQYF.

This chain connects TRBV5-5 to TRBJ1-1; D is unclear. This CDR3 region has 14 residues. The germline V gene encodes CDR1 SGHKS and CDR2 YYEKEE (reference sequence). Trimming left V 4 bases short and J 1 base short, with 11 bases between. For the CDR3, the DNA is TGTGCCAGCAGCCCCGACTGGGGGAACACTGAAGCTTTCTTT. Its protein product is CASSPDWGNTEAFF. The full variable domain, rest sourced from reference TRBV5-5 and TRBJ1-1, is DAGVTQSPTHLIKTRGQQVTLRCSPISGHKSVSWYQQVLGQGPQFIFQYYEKEERGRGNFPDRFSARQFPNYSSELNVNALLLGDSALYLCASSPDWGNTEAFFGQGTRLTVV.

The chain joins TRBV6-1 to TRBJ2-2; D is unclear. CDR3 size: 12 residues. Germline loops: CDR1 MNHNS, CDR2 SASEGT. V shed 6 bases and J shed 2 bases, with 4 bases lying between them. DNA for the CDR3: TGTGCCAGCAGAGACAACACCGGGGAGCTGTTTTTT. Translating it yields CASRDNTGELFF.

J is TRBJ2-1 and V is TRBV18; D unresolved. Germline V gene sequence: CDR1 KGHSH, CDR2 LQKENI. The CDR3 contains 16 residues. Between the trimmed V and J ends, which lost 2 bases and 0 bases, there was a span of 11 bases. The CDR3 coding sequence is TGTGCCAGCTCACCATCTACTTCGACCTCCTACAATGAGCAGTTCTTC. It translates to CASSPSTSTSYNEQFF.

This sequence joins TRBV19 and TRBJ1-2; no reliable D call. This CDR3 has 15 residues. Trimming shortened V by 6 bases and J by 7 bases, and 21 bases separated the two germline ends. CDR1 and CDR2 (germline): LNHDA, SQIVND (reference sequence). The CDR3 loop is CASSPFWRLMLGYTF. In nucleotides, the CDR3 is TGTGCCAGTAGCCCGTTTTGGAGACTGATGCTTGGCTACACCTTC.

The DNA for the CDR3 is TGTGCCAGCAGCTTATCTGGGGCTGTGAACACTGAAGCTTTCTTT. Its protein is CASSLSGAVNTEAFF. The gene calls are TRBV11-1 and TRBJ1-1, with a tentative D call TRBD1 (5 bases). The CDR3 runs 15 residues. The V gene's germline CDR1 is SGHAT and CDR2 FQDESV (reference sequence). V lost 2 bases, J lost 0 bases, and 10 bases lay in between.